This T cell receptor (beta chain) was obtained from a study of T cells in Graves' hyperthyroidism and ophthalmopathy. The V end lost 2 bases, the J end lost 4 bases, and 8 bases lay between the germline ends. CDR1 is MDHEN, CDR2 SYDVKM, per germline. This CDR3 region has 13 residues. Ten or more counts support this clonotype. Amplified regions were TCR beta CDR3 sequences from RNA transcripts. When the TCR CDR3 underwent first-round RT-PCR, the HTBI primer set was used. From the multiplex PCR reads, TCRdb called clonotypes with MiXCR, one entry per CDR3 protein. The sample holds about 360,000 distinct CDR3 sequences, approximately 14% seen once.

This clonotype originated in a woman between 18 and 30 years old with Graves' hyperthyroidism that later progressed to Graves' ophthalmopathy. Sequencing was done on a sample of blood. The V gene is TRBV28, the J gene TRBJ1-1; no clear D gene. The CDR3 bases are TGTGCCAGCAGTTTAAATCCGGTCACTGAAGCTTTCTTT. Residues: CASSLNPVTEAFF.